Listed below are T cell receptor beta chains from one sample, sequenced in a study of blood T cell repertoires in COVID-19. Repertoires were generated with immunoSEQ multiplex PCR, while TCRdb's copy carries only in-frame clones and drops some. Of about 49,000 clones in the sample, about 86% were seen once. Sequencing input: peripheral blood. Receptors originate from a middle-aged man with active COVID-19. Both conserved end residues are part of each CDR3. The D gene is left open where the match is weak. The size of a clone is reported for some rows only, either as once, few or many, or as a class for expanded clones.

v_gene	j_gene	d_gene	abundance	CDR3aa	CDR3nt
TRBV9	TRBJ1-2	.	.	CASSTRDYYGYTF	TGTGCCAGCAGCACCCGGGACTACTATGGCTACACCTTC
TRBV7-9	TRBJ2-5	TRBD1	.	CASSIPWTGGTETQYF	TGTGCCAGCAGCATCCCGTGGACAGGGGGTACGGAGACCCAGTACTTC
TRBV7-2	TRBJ1-4	.	.	CASSVQGATNEKLFF	TGTGCCAGCAGCGTACAGGGCGCAACTAATGAAAAACTGTTTTTT
TRBV4-2	TRBJ1-2	TRBD1	.	CASSHPGQGYGYTF	TGTGCCAGCAGCCATCCCGGACAGGGCTATGGCTACACCTTC
TRBV6-6	TRBJ1-2	TRBD1	.	CASTMGQGYGYTF	TGTGCCAGCACCATGGGACAGGGCTATGGCTACACCTTC
TRBV5-6	TRBJ2-6	.	once	CASSPRGSGANVLTF	TGTGCCAGCAGCCCCAGGGGCTCTGGGGCCAACGTCCTGACTTTC
TRBV19	TRBJ1-4	.	.	CASRTGQGTNEKLFF	TGTGCCAGTAGGACCGGTCAGGGTACTAATGAAAAACTGTTTTTT
TRBV9	TRBJ2-7	TRBD1	.	CASSPLPGQGLKISYEQYF	TGTGCCAGCAGCCCCCTCCCGGGACAGGGCCTCAAAATCTCCTACGAGCAGTACTTC
TRBV6-7	TRBJ2-6	TRBD1	.	CASSRTGGFTGANVLTF	TGTGCCAGCAGCCGGACAGGGGGCTTTACTGGGGCCAACGTCCTGACTTTC
TRBV18	TRBJ2-3	TRBD2	.	CASSPQAGRTDTQYF	TGTGCCAGCTCACCCCAAGCGGGGCGCACAGATACGCAGTATTTT
TRBV27	TRBJ2-3	TRBD2	.	CASSLSMVGLASSTDTQYF	TGTGCCAGCAGTTTATCGATGGTAGGACTAGCGTCTAGCACAGATACGCAGTATTTT
TRBV5-6	TRBJ2-7	.	.	CASSPGPGAVYEQYF	TGTGCCAGCAGCCCGGGGCCGGGAGCGGTCTACGAGCAGTACTTC
TRBV5-1	TRBJ2-3	.	once	CASSFHRDTNTDTQYF	TGCGCCAGCAGCTTTCACCGGGACACCAACACAGATACGCAGTATTTT
TRBV24-1	TRBJ1-2	.	once	CATSAILLYRAGYTF	TGTGCCACCAGTGCCATTCTCCTATACAGGGCCGGCTACACCTTC
TRBV19	TRBJ2-2	.	.	CASSLPDWSGELFF	TGTGCCAGTAGTCTCCCCGACTGGTCCGGGGAGCTGTTTTTT
TRBV3-1/TRBV3-2	TRBJ2-1	.	.	CASSSEVGDFYNEQFF	TGTGCCAGCAGCTCTGAGGTGGGGGACTTTTACAATGAGCAGTTCTTC
TRBV2	TRBJ2-7	.	.	CASSDGIGYEQYF	TGTGCCAGCAGTGACGGGATAGGGTACGAGCAGTACTTC
TRBV27	TRBJ1-1	.	.	CASSLSAGGGSSFF	TGTGCCAGCAGTTTATCCGCGGGGGGGGGTTCTTCCTTCTTT
TRBV5-1	TRBJ2-3	TRBD2	.	CASTIAGGDDTQYF	TGCGCCAGCACTATAGCGGGAGGGGACGATACGCAGTATTTT
TRBV5-8	TRBJ2-1	.	.	CASSLVRLMSSYNEQFF	TGTGCCAGCAGCTTGGTGCGGCTAATGAGCTCCTACAATGAGCAGTTCTTC
TRBV4-1	TRBJ2-7	TRBD1	.	CASSHPATGVYEQYF	TGCGCCAGCAGCCATCCTGCGACAGGGGTCTACGAGCAGTACTTC
TRBV27	TRBJ1-1	.	.	CASRSGISERNTEAFF	TGTGCCAGCCGTTCCGGCATTTCGGAGCGGAACACTGAAGCTTTCTTT
TRBV6-5	TRBJ2-2	.	.	CASSTSNTGELFF	TGTGCCAGCAGTACTAGCAACACCGGGGAGCTGTTTTTT
TRBV5-1	TRBJ1-4	TRBD1	.	CASSLARGQGRLFF	TGCGCCAGCAGCTTGGCCAGGGGGCAGGGTAGGCTGTTTTTT
TRBV5-1	TRBJ2-2	.	.	CASSLGDARAGELFF	TGCGCCAGCAGCTTGGGGGATGCGAGGGCCGGGGAGCTGTTTTTT
TRBV2	TRBJ2-3	TRBD2	.	CASSTSAIFTDTQYF	TGTGCCAGCAGCACTAGCGCTATATTCACAGATACGCAGTATTTT
TRBV5-1	TRBJ2-7	.	.	CASSLAQGGYEQYF	TGCGCCAGCAGCTTGGCCCAGGGGGGATACGAGCAGTACTTC
TRBV27	TRBJ2-3	.	.	CASSSNRGTDTQYF	TGTGCCAGCAGTTCCAACCGAGGGACAGATACGCAGTATTTT
TRBV29-1	TRBJ2-7	TRBD1	.	CSVPGQEPYEQYF	TGCAGCGTCCCGGGACAGGAGCCCTACGAGCAGTACTTC
TRBV10-3	TRBJ2-7	TRBD2	.	CAISEISGRRYEQYF	TGTGCCATCAGTGAAATTAGCGGGAGGCGCTACGAGCAGTACTTC
TRBV14	TRBJ2-1	.	.	CASSPREPYNEQFF	TGTGCCAGCAGCCCCCGGGAGCCCTACAATGAGCAGTTCTTC
TRBV9	TRBJ2-2	.	.	CASSPSPYAGELFF	TGTGCCAGCAGCCCTTCCCCCTACGCCGGGGAGCTGTTTTTT
TRBV19	TRBJ2-1	.	.	CATTLAASSYNEQFF	TGTGCCACCACCCTCGCGGCGAGCTCCTACAATGAGCAGTTCTTC
TRBV4-1	TRBJ2-7	.	.	CASSQQWLMTYEQYF	TGCGCCAGCAGCCAGCAGTGGCTCATGACCTACGAGCAGTACTTC
TRBV14	TRBJ2-1	TRBD2	.	CASSQGTSREQFF	TGTGCCAGCAGCCAAGGGACTAGCCGCGAGCAGTTCTTC
TRBV2	TRBJ2-6	.	.	CASTGSGANVLTF	TGTGCCAGCACAGGGTCCGGGGCCAACGTCCTGACTTTC
TRBV27	TRBJ2-7	.	.	CASGWGGGEQYF	TGTGCCAGCGGCTGGGGTGGAGGTGAGCAGTACTTC
TRBV5-6	TRBJ2-7	TRBD1	.	CASSRDRVSEQYF	TGTGCCAGCAGCCGGGACAGGGTAAGCGAGCAGTACTTC
TRBV15	TRBJ1-2	TRBD1	once	CATSRDEGGDLSGYTF	TGTGCCACCAGCAGAGATGAAGGGGGCGATCTCTCGGGCTACACCTTC
TRBV9	TRBJ2-1	TRBD1	.	CASSVPETGSNEQFF	TGTGCCAGCAGCGTACCAGAGACAGGGAGCAATGAGCAGTTCTTC
TRBV19	TRBJ1-5	.	.	CATSVPNQPQHF	TGTGCCACTTCGGTCCCTAATCAGCCCCAGCATTTT
TRBV6-6	TRBJ2-1	TRBD2	.	CASRPLAADTNEQFF	TGTGCCAGCAGGCCCCTAGCGGCTGACACCAATGAGCAGTTCTTC
TRBV28	TRBJ2-4	TRBD1	.	CASSGLQGLAKNIQYF	TGTGCCAGCAGTGGTCTACAGGGGCTAGCCAAAAACATTCAGTACTTC
TRBV5-1	TRBJ1-1	.	.	CASRWAGGSDTEAFF	TGCGCCAGCAGGTGGGCGGGGGGATCGGACACTGAAGCTTTCTTT
TRBV7-8	TRBJ1-2	.	.	CASSSPVSGLGGGYTF	TGTGCCAGCAGCTCCCCCGTTTCGGGCCTTGGGGGCGGCTACACCTTC
TRBV12-5	TRBJ2-3	TRBD2	.	CASGLSTSGSTDTQYF	TGTGCTAGTGGTTTGTCAACTAGCGGGAGCACAGATACGCAGTATTTT
TRBV19	TRBJ1-1	TRBD1	.	CASSRQGSEAFF	TGTGCCAGTAGCAGACAGGGCTCTGAAGCTTTCTTT
TRBV28	TRBJ1-2	TRBD1	once	CASSFAGRGTRNYGYTF	TGTGCCAGCAGTTTTGCTGGCAGGGGGACCCGTAACTATGGCTACACCTTC
TRBV19	TRBJ2-7	TRBD2	.	CASKGGPLYEQYF	TGTGCCAGTAAGGGAGGGCCGCTTTACGAGCAGTACTTC
TRBV19	TRBJ1-5	.	.	CASSISAGGNQPQHF	TGTGCCAGTAGTATTTCGGCAGGGGGCAATCAGCCCCAGCATTTT
TRBV9	TRBJ2-3	TRBD2	.	CASSVGLAGGTDTQYF	TGTGCCAGCAGCGTAGGACTAGCGGGAGGTACAGATACGCAGTATTTT